This TCR beta chain was found in a study of molecular identifiers for immune sequencing clone quantification. As for the study in general: In replicates, RNA from approximately 22,000 or 94,000 naive CD8 cells was divided five ways and four parts were sequenced. Study results and limitations: Identical TCR molecules that share a barcode could lead to an underestimation of highly expanded clone sizes. Clones above 20 RNA copies contained over 97% of effector molecules but under 1% of naive ones.

TCRdb ran MiXCR on the PCR reads and lists one entry per CDR3 protein. The sample records tens of thousands of distinct CDR3 sequences, under 20% being singletons. Sorting defined naive CD8 T cells as CD8+CD4-CCR7+CD45RA+. The CDR3 has 14 residues. The germline CDR1 and CDR2 sequences are MDHEN and SYDVKM. The V segment lost 7 bases and the J segment 4 bases; nucleotides outside the gene matches: 8. This clonotype was seen many times. Its matching antigen is unknown. This TCR was sampled from a human donor in good health. Some libraries in this study had Jurkat cell RNA spiked in. The V gene is TRBV28, the J gene TRBJ2-3; TRBD2 agrees at 7 bases. Sequencing input: naive CD8+ T cells from blood, with Jurkat cell RNA spiked in. The subset here: FACS-sorted CD8+CD4-CCR7+CD45RA+ naive T cells. The CDR3 region has the DNA TGTGCCAGCACCTGGGGGGGGAGCGCAGATACGCAGTATTTT. It codes for CASTWGGSADTQYF.